The rows below give T cell receptor beta chains drawn from one sample of a study of metastatic and nonmetastatic thyroid tumors. With MiXCR, TCRdb reprocessed the PCR reads. The sample comprises under 40,000 clones, about 17% of which are singletons, and 3% to 4% rests with the top ten. The sample was blood. The source is a female donor with papillary thyroid cancer or a benign thyroid nodule (not recorded which). Some clones in this sample may be carry-over from other donors' samples. Each CDR3 is given with its conserved first and last residue. The D gene is left open where the match is weak. Where a row states a size, it is once, few, many or the class of an expanded clone; other rows omit it.

size: many
J: TRBJ2-3
V: TRBV15
D: .
CDR3: CATSRVTSTDTQYF
DNA: TGTGCCACCAGCAGAGTCACTAGCACAGATACGCAGTATTTT

size: .
J: TRBJ2-1
V: TRBV6-1
D: .
CDR3: CASSNYSGRWNEQFF
DNA: TGTGCCAGCAGTAACTACAGTGGACGGTGGAATGAGCAGTTCTTC

size: many
J: TRBJ2-5
V: TRBV4-2
D: TRBD2
CDR3: CASSQSSRTSGETQYF
DNA: TGTGCCAGCAGCCAGAGCTCGAGGACTAGCGGAGAGACCCAGTACTTC

size: many
J: TRBJ2-3
V: TRBV11-2
D: TRBD2
CDR3: CASSPRTSSTDTQYF
DNA: TGTGCCAGCAGCCCTCGGACTAGCAGCACAGATACGCAGTATTTT

size: many
J: TRBJ2-2
V: TRBV6-5
D: .
CDR3: CASSYSRVNTGELFF
DNA: TGTGCCAGCAGTTACTCGAGGGTGAACACCGGGGAGCTGTTTTTT

size: many
J: TRBJ1-2
V: TRBV12-3/TRBV12-4
D: .
CDR3: CASSFGGGYTF
DNA: TGTGCCAGCAGTTTCGGAGGTGGCTACACCTTC

size: few
J: TRBJ2-3
V: TRBV20-1
D: TRBD1
CDR3: CSARAGQVVPDTQYF
DNA: TGCAGTGCCAGGGCGGGACAGGTGGTCCCAGATACTCAGTATTTT

size: many
J: TRBJ2-5
V: TRBV6-1
D: TRBD2
CDR3: CASRLAGGETQYF
DNA: TGTGCCAGCCGCCTAGCGGGAGGGGAGACCCAGTACTTC

size: many
J: TRBJ2-2
V: TRBV12-3/TRBV12-4
D: .
CDR3: CASSTGSTGELFF
DNA: TGTGCCAGCAGTACAGGGAGCACCGGGGAGCTGTTTTTT

size: many
J: TRBJ2-5
V: TRBV19
D: .
CDR3: CASSISAGFETQYF
DNA: TGTGCCAGTAGTATCTCGGCTGGGTTCGAGACCCAGTACTTC

size: .
J: TRBJ2-2
V: TRBV11-3
D: .
CDR3: CASSPPTGELFF
DNA: TGTGCCAGCAGCCCGCCGACCGGGGAGCTGTTTTTT

size: .
J: TRBJ2-1
V: TRBV15
D: .
CDR3: CATSTDPLGVGIPEGNEQFF
DNA: TGTGCCACCAGCACAGACCCCCTAGGGGTGGGAATACCCGAGGGGAATGAGCAGTTCTTC

size: many
J: TRBJ1-2
V: TRBV19
D: TRBD1
CDR3: CATSSTGSGYTF
DNA: TGTGCCACCTCATCGACAGGGAGTGGCTACACCTTC

size: many
J: TRBJ1-1
V: TRBV28
D: .
CDR3: CGARKVGTEAFF
DNA: TGTGGCGCCCGGAAGGTGGGGACTGAAGCTTTCTTT

size: many
J: TRBJ2-3
V: TRBV20-1
D: .
CDR3: CSARAFGDTQYF
DNA: TGCAGTGCTAGGGCATTTGGGGATACGCAGTATTTT

size: many
J: TRBJ2-5
V: TRBV28
D: .
CDR3: CASTMTNPWPQETQYF
DNA: TGTGCCAGCACCATGACAAACCCCTGGCCACAAGAGACCCAGTACTTC

size: .
J: TRBJ2-5
V: TRBV4-1
D: TRBD1
CDR3: CASSQRTGTRPQETQYF
DNA: TGCGCCAGCAGCCAAAGGACAGGGACGAGACCACAAGAGACCCAGTACTTC

size: .
J: TRBJ2-4
V: TRBV15
D: .
CDR3: CATSRDRGWGNIQYF
DNA: TGTGCCACCAGCAGAGACAGGGGTTGGGGAAACATTCAGTACTTC

size: few
J: TRBJ2-7
V: TRBV20-1
D: .
CDR3: CSARGGLYYEHYF
DNA: TGCAGTGCCAGGGGGGGACTATACTACGAGCATTACTTC

size: many
J: TRBJ1-2
V: TRBV3-1
D: .
CDR3: CASSQGDLRGYTF
DNA: TGTGCCAGCAGCCAAGGGGATCTTCGCGGCTACACCTTC

size: many
J: TRBJ2-5
V: TRBV5-6
D: .
CDR3: CASQLADVPQETQYF
DNA: TGTGCCAGCCAGCTGGCAGACGTCCCCCAAGAGACCCAGTACTTC

size: many
J: TRBJ2-7
V: TRBV19
D: TRBD1
CDR3: CASREDRGPFGEQYF
DNA: TGTGCCAGTAGAGAAGACAGGGGGCCTTTCGGCGAGCAGTACTTC

size: .
J: TRBJ2-1
V: TRBV6-1
D: .
CDR3: CASSESSSCSNEQFF
DNA: TGTGCCAGCAGTGAATCGTCTAGCTGTAGCAATGAGCAGTTCTTC

size: many
J: TRBJ2-7
V: TRBV7-2
D: .
CDR3: CASSRGLSYEQYF
DNA: TGTGCCAGCAGCCGTGGACTCTCCTACGAGCAGTACTTC

size: medium-sized
J: TRBJ1-6
V: TRBV28
D: .
CDR3: CASSSDREHSPLHF
DNA: TGTGCCAGCAGCTCGGACCGGGAACATTCACCCCTCCACTTT

size: many
J: TRBJ2-7
V: TRBV6-1
D: .
CDR3: CASSFSRPGLYEQYF
DNA: TGTGCCAGCAGTTTTTCACGCCCGGGACTTTACGAGCAGTACTTC